This T cell receptor beta chain was sequenced in a study of shared clonotypes between healthy human individuals. Findings and caveats of the study: When compared with the clonotypes that were shared by all four sorted-subset donors, the non-shared clonotypes turned out to have lower generation probabilities.

Terminally differentiated effector memory CD45RA+ cells were left out of the naive CD8 fraction, which was CD45RO-negative and positively selected for CCR7. The donors, all of them Caucasian adults, lived in Nashville, Tennessee. Trimming removed 7 bases from V and 0 bases from J; junction bases left unmatched: 7. The CDR3 length is 15 residues. In germline, CDR1 is SGHRS, CDR2 YFSETQ. Turning to this clone: No antigen is known for it.

The input for sorted-subset replicate PCRs was around 0.2 ug DNA, around 30,000 T cell genomes. Assay used: immunoSEQ multiplex PCR; TCRdb lists only in-frame clones, some missing. The sample lists under 600,000 clones, roughly 98% seen once, with more than 0.3% in the top ten. Sequencing was carried out using naive CD8+ T cells sorted from blood. The clonotype was recovered from a man aged 25 to 45 in good health. The gene calls are TRBV5-1 and TRBJ2-3; 8 nucleotides agree with TRBD2. Written as DNA, the CDR3 is TGCGCCAGCCTAGAGCGGGAGACTAGCACAGATACGCAGTATTTT. Protein: CASLERETSTDTQYF.